This TCR beta chain stems from a study of tumor-infiltrating lymphocytes in localized non-small cell lung cancer. The wider study: Patients included smokers and never-smokers with various histologies, some sampled after neoadjuvant chemotherapy.

Clones were read by immunoSEQ multiplex PCR, and TCRdb kept only the in-frame ones, dropping some. The repertoire holds fewer than 20,000 clones, with around 70% as singletons. Germline CDR1 SQVTM, CDR2 ANQGSEA. The ends were cut back, 5 bases at V and 0 bases at J, with 13 bases in the middle. The CDR3 consists of 14 residues. This receptor was obtained from a human donor with non-small cell lung cancer. The sample consisted of lung tumor tissue. The V gene is TRBV29-1, the J gene TRBJ1-1, with a possible D match to TRBD1 (5 bases). The CDR3: CSVTEAGMNTEAFF. The CDR3 DNA reads TGCAGCGTTACCGAGGCAGGGATGAACACTGAAGCTTTCTTT.